This TCR beta chain was captured by sequencing in a study of CD8+ T cells in alopecia areata. Specified treatment: oral pan-JAK inhibitor, 5-10 mg twice daily. The CDR3 contains 10 residues. The V gene lost 6 bases and the J gene lost 11 bases, with 13 bases spanning the gap. In germline, CDR1 is GTSNPN, CDR2 SVGIG (reference sequence). RNA extraction was followed by reverse transcription into cDNA, which acted as the sequencing template. Sequencing used immunoSEQ multiplex PCR; TCRdb keeps in-frame clones, though not all of them. The data hold about 200,000 clones, with roughly 50% observed a single time.

The chain has TRBV30 and TRBJ1-1; D is perhaps TRBD1 (6 bases). This TCR came from a human donor with alopecia areata. The sample consisted of CD4+ T cells sorted from blood, taken at week 24, from a patient treated with tofacitinib. This chain's CDR3 is CACLGAKAFF. Here the CDR3 DNA reads TGTGCCTGTTTGGGGGCGAAGGCTTTCTTT.